This TCR beta chain was found in a study of CD8+ T cells in alopecia areata. Specified treatment: oral pan-JAK inhibitor, 5-10 mg twice daily. Sequencing templates came from extracted RNA that was reverse transcribed into cDNA. This table comes from immunoSEQ multiplex PCR, and its TCRdb copy is limited to in-frame clones, with some not included. Among 200,000 to 250,000 clones, 64% were seen once, and the ten largest hold roughly 4.2%. The CDR3 covers 15 residues. The ends were cut back, 4 bases at V and 0 bases at J, with 13 bases in the middle. The germline V gene has CDR1 SGHTA and CDR2 FQGNSA. This specimen was CD4+ T cells sorted from blood, taken at week 4, from a patient treated with tofacitinib. The origin of this receptor is a human donor with alopecia areata. The V call is TRBV7-2, the J call TRBJ2-7; TRBD1 might be the D (5 bases). For the CDR3, the DNA is TGTGCCAGCAGCTACGACAGCGAGTACTCCTACGAGCAGTACTTC. Amino acids: CASSYDSEYSYEQYF.